This entry features one TCR beta chain sequence. Its antigen is unknown. Assay used: immunoSEQ multiplex PCR; TCRdb lists only in-frame clones, some missing. This table has 20,000 to 25,000 clones, over 75% appearing once. Every single patient, without exception, relapsed after autologous stem cell transplantation, and brentuximab vedotin exposure varied. The patients, who had relapsed/refractory classical Hodgkin lymphoma, achieved best responses of complete response, partial response or progressive disease. Germline-derived CDR1 and CDR2 are GTSNPN and SVGIG (reference sequence). V lost 5 bases and J lost 2, with 20 bases in between. The CDR3 loop spans 16 amino acids. The source of the sample is a study of PD-1 blockade in classical Hodgkin lymphoma. Study-wide findings and caveats: Diminished baseline TCR diversity has been reported in newly diagnosed patients relative to healthy donors. Why the repertoires differ is still unclear, perhaps disease activity or prior therapy.

The sample in question was peripheral blood mononuclear cells (PBMCs), obtained before the second cycle of nivolumab. This receptor was obtained from a human donor with classical Hodgkin lymphoma. This chain joins TRBV30 and TRBJ2-3; no reliable D call. For the CDR3, the DNA is TGTGCCTGGGCCGTCGGCAGTAGGCTACACACAGATACGCAGTATTTT. It is translated as CAWAVGSRLHTDTQYF.